The T cell receptor (beta chain) described here comes from a study of OX40 agonist ivuxolimab in advanced cancers. Study details: Dose-escalation patients had hepatocellular carcinoma, melanoma, renal cell or head and neck cancer.

Assay: immunoSEQ multiplex PCR; the TCRdb copy retains only in-frame clones and omits some. The sample lists 39,000 or so clones, about 86% seen once, with about 12% in the top ten. The study's findings and limits: On average, CD8+ T cells showed a greater number of expanded clones than CD4+. Dosing at 0.1 to 3.0 mg/kg was accompanied by clonal expansion of CD4+ and CD8+ blood T cells by week 6.

The germline V and J ends were trimmed by 0 bases and 3 bases, with 8 bases remaining between them. This CDR3 spans 14 amino acids. The germline V gene encodes CDR1 MGHRA and CDR2 YSYEKL. Comment on this clone: Its antigen remains unidentified.

Enrollment shut out patients with autoimmune disease history or systemic immunosuppression. The rearrangement joins TRBV4-1 to TRBJ1-1, with unresolved D. The specimen comprised CD4+ or CD8+ T cells sorted from blood, sampled in a trial of the OX40 agonist ivuxolimab. The receptor's source is an adult with an advanced solid tumor such as melanoma, head and neck, liver or kidney cancer. This chain's CDR3 is CASSQEKGDTEAFF. The CDR3 bases are TGCGCCAGCAGCCAAGAAAAGGGAGACACTGAAGCTTTCTTT.